The 2 T cell receptor beta chains below were found in one sample sequenced in a study of cytomegalovirus exposure and HLA in healthy donors. Vbeta (60) and Jbeta (13) primers were used in the PCR. TCRdb's table, derived via immunoSEQ multiplex PCR, lists solely in-frame clones and lacks some. The sample consists of fewer than 200,000 clones, roughly 85% of them appearing once. Sequencing input: PBMCs. Receptors originate from a woman aged 50 to 65 in good health and CMV-seronegative.

The chain is built from TRBV7-9 and TRBJ2-4, with TRBD2 identical over 7 bases. The germline V gene has CDR1 SEHNR and CDR2 FQNEAQ (reference sequence). Losses at the gene ends were 0 bases for V and 10 bases for J; bases not matched to a gene: 9. The CDR3 is 15 amino acids. The CDR3 DNA sequence: TGTGCCAGCAGCTTAGCTCTTCGGACTAGTTATATTCAGTACTTC. Translating it yields CASSLALRTSYIQYF.

This chain links TRBV18 with TRBJ1-2, with D possibly TRBD1 on 5 matching bases. The germline V gene encodes CDR1 KGHSH and CDR2 LQKENI. Trimming removed 5 bases from V and 1 base from J, with 14 bases in between. The length of the CDR3 is 15 residues. The CDR3 loop is CASSSVFQGNYGYTF. DNA for the CDR3: TGTGCCAGCTCATCGGTTTTTCAGGGTAACTATGGCTACACCTTC. The entire variable domain, with the rest obtained from reference TRBV18 and TRBJ1-2, is as follows: NAGVMQNPRHLVRRRGQEARLRCSPMKGHSHVYWYRQLPEEGLKFMVYLQKENIIDESGMPKERFSAEFPKEGPSILRIQQVVRGDSAAYFCASSSVFQGNYGYTFGSGTRLTVV.